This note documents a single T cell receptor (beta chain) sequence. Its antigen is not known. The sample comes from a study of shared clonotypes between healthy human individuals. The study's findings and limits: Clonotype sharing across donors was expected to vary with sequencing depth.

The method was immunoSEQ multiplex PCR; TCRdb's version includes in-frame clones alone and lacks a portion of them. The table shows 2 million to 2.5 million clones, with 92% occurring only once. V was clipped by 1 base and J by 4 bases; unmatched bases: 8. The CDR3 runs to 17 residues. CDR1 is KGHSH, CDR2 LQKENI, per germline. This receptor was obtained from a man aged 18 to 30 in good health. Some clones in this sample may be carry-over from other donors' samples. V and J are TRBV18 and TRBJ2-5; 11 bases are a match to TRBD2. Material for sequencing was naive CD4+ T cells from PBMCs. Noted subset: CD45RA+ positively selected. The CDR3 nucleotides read TGTGCCAGCTCACCACAAGGGGCGCTAGCGGGAGGAGAGACCCAGTACTTC. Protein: CASSPQGALAGGETQYF.